This TCR beta chain appears in the sequencing data of a study of patients and donors after allogeneic stem cell transplantation. Germline CDR1 reads SGHDT; CDR2 reads YYEEEE. With 4 bases removed from V and 0 bases from J, the gap between germline ends came to 16 bases. The CDR3 length is 16 residues. TCRdb passed the RT-PCR reads through MiXCR, listing each CDR3 protein once. The sample lists hundreds of thousands of distinct CDR3 sequences, about 37% occurring once. The sequenced sample consisted of blood, either unsorted or a sorted T cell fraction (not recorded which). The receptor's source is a human donor who was either an allogeneic HSCT recipient or a stem cell or donor lymphocyte infusion donor (not recorded which). It is not recorded whose cells these are; they may come from a transplant donor. The chain is built from TRBV5-6 and TRBJ1-1, with D hard to call. CDR3 amino acids: CASSPSGRLMNTEAFF. In DNA, the CDR3 is TGTGCCAGCAGCCCTTCCGGCAGGCTTATGAACACTGAAGCTTTCTTT.